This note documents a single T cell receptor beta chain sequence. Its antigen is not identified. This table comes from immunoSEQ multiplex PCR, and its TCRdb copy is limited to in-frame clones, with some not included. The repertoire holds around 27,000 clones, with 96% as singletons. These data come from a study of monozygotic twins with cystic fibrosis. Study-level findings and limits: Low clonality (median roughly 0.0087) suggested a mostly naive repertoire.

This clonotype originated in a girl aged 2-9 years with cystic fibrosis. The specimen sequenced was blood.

The CDR3 reads CASSLTGHTEAFF. The CDR3 DNA reads TGTGCCAGCTCACTTACAGGGCACACTGAAGCTTTCTTT. The chain is built from TRBV18 and TRBJ1-1, with TRBD1 as a possible D gene (6 bases). Germline V gene data show CDR1 as KGHSH and CDR2 as LQKENI. This CDR3 contains 13 residues. The ends were cut back, 4 bases at V and 3 bases at J, with 9 bases in the middle.